Shown below are 23 T cell receptor beta chains from a single sample sequenced in a study of technical replicates of blood from a few donors. TCRdb's table, derived via immunoSEQ multiplex PCR, lists solely in-frame clones and lacks some. The sample has approximately 90,000 clones, 95% seen once. The sequencing input was T cells isolated from PBMCs. Every receptor here comes from a human donor in good health.

V is TRBV6-5 and J is TRBJ1-1; D call uncertain. The CDR3 loop spans 12 amino acids. Germline V lookup: CDR1 MNHEY, CDR2 SVGAGI. V shed 7 bases and J shed 6 bases, with 12 bases lying between them. CDR3 protein: CASIGPRAEAFF. The CDR3 DNA is TGTGCCAGCATAGGCCCGCGGGCTGAAGCTTTCTTT.

This clone was seen a handful of times. The rearrangement uses TRBV5-1 and TRBJ2-5; possibly TRBD1 for D (5 bases). This CDR3 region has 14 residues. V lost 4 bases and J 0 bases, leaving 10 bases between the germline ends. CDR1 and CDR2 from the germline V gene are SGHRS and YFSETQ. The CDR3: CASSPDNHQETQYF. In nucleotides, the CDR3 is TGCGCCAGCAGCCCGGACAACCACCAAGAGACCCAGTACTTC. Together with reference TRBV5-1 and TRBJ2-5, the CDR3 gives the full variable domain: KAGVTQTPRYLIKTRGQQVTLSCSPISGHRSVSWYQQTPGQGLQFLFEYFSETQRNKGNFPGRFSGRQFSNSRSEMNVSTLELGDSALYLCASSPDNHQETQYFGPGTRLLVL.

V and J are TRBV7-6 and TRBJ2-7; tentatively, D is TRBD1 (5 bases). Trimming removed 3 bases at V and 4 bases at J, with 10 bases between. Germline V gene data show CDR1 as SGHVS and CDR2 as FNYEAQ. CDR3 length: 13 amino acids. The CDR3 DNA reads as TGTGCCAGCAGCTTCGGTAGACAGTACGAGCAGTACTTC. Amino acids: CASSFGRQYEQYF.

V is TRBV6-5 and J is TRBJ1-2; D unresolved. The germline V gene has CDR1 MNHEY and CDR2 SVGAGI. The CDR3 has 15 residues. Trimming took off 3 bases at V and 3 bases at J, with 14 bases between the two ends. The CDR3 sequence: CASSYRGGRDYGYTF. CDR3 in DNA: TGTGCCAGCAGTTATCGGGGAGGGAGGGACTATGGCTACACCTTC.

The V gene is TRBV7-9, the J gene TRBJ2-2, with a tentative D call TRBD2 (6 bases). The V gene's germline CDR1 is SEHNR and CDR2 FQNEAQ (reference sequence). The CDR3 totals 17 residues. Between the trimmed V and J ends, which lost 1 base and 7 bases, there was a span of 19 bases. CDR3 sequence (DNA): TGTGCCAGCAGCTTAGGGTCAAGGGCCCACGGGAGCGGGGAGCTGTTTTTT. Translating it yields CASSLGSRAHGSGELFF.

Of note for this clone: In the same sample, other DNA sequences code for this CDR3. The chain links TRBV4-1 to TRBJ2-7; D is perhaps TRBD2 (6 bases). The CDR3 loop spans 13 amino acids. V lost 3 bases and J 2 bases, leaving 8 bases between the germline ends. Germline V gives CDR1 MGHRA, CDR2 YSYEKL. This CDR3 reads CASSQGLAYEQYF. The CDR3 DNA reads TGCGCCAGCAGCCAGGGACTTGCCTACGAGCAGTACTTC.

The chain carries TRBV7-9 and TRBJ2-7; maybe TRBD2 (5 bases). Germline V gives CDR1 SEHNR, CDR2 FQNEAQ (reference sequence). The ends were cut back, 5 bases at V and 6 bases at J, with 11 bases in the middle. The CDR3 is 12 residues long. The CDR3 nucleotides read TGTGCCAGCAGCGCTAGCCTTCGCGAGCAGTACTTC. This encodes CASSASLREQYF.

The chain employs TRBV7-9 and TRBJ2-7, with 9 nucleotides matching TRBD1. The CDR3 covers 14 residues. Per germline, CDR1 SEHNR and CDR2 FQNEAQ (reference sequence). With 5 bases clipped from V and 5 bases from J, the junction kept 7 bases outside the gene matches. CDR3 nucleotide sequence: TGTGCCAGCAGCAAGACCGGGACAGGGAACGAGCAGTACTTC. This sequence encodes CASSKTGTGNEQYF.

CDR3 region: CSVEDRNSGRPIYEQYF. CDR3 nucleotide sequence: TGCAGCGTTGAAGACAGAAATAGCGGGAGGCCCATCTACGAGCAGTACTTC. The chain links TRBV29-1 to TRBJ2-7; 10 bases are a match to TRBD2. The CDR3 loop spans 17 amino acids. Trimming at V came to 0 bases and at J to 3 bases, leaving 11 bases not matched to a gene. Germline lookup yields CDR1 SQVTM and CDR2 ANQGSEA.

This clone is a singleton in its sample. J is TRBJ2-7 and V is TRBV30; possibly TRBD1 for D (8 bases). Trimming pared 4 bases from V and 7 bases from J, leaving 20 bases between. Germline loops: CDR1 GTSNPN, CDR2 SVGIG (reference sequence). This CDR3 spans 14 amino acids. CDR3 sequence: CAWTRPGGTGEQYF. In DNA form, the CDR3 reads TGTGCCTGGACCCGCCCCGGGGGGACAGGTGAGCAGTACTTC.

V usage is TRBV5-1 and J usage is TRBJ1-1; 9 bases match TRBD1. V lost 3 bases and J lost 1; bases outside the gene matches: 1. The CDR3 runs to 14 residues. Per germline, CDR1 SGHRS and CDR2 YFSETQ. CDR3 bases: TGCGCCAGCAGCTCACAGGGGGCGAACACTGAAGCTTTCTTT. It is translated as CASSSQGANTEAFF.

J is TRBJ1-3 and V is TRBV28, with TRBD1 identical over 7 bases. The CDR3 consists of 15 residues. V dropped 5 bases and J dropped 1; count of bases not matched to a gene: 5. Per germline, CDR1 MDHEN and CDR2 SYDVKM. The DNA of the CDR3 is TGTGCCAGCAGTAACAGGGGCTTATCTGGAAACACCATATATTTT. Amino acids: CASSNRGLSGNTIYF.

This chain uses TRBV28 with TRBJ1-4, with 7 bases fitting TRBD1. Germline V CDR1 and CDR2: MDHEN, SYDVKM. V was pared by 5 bases and J by 6 bases, with 6 bases of the junction left unmatched. The CDR3 is 14 amino acids. The DNA for the CDR3 is TGTGCCAGCAGTCGGGGAGACAGGGATGAAAAACTGTTTTTT. This sequence encodes CASSRGDRDEKLFF.

This rearrangement joins TRBV2 to TRBJ2-7; 7 nucleotides agree with TRBD1. Germline-derived CDR1 and CDR2 are SNHLY and FYNNEI. The CDR3 length is 14 residues. Trimming at V came to 2 bases and at J to 1 base, leaving 2 bases not matched to a gene. Here the CDR3 reads CASSEQGVSYEQYF. DNA for the CDR3: TGTGCCAGCAGTGAACAGGGGGTATCCTACGAGCAGTACTTC.

The V and J genes are TRBV29-1 and TRBJ1-2, with TRBD1 matching over 10 bases. The V and J ends lost 4 bases and 6 bases, in that order; junction bases with no gene match: 2. The germline gives CDR1 SQVTM, CDR2 ANQGSEA. CDR3 length equals 12 residues. The CDR3 sequence: CSVAGQGDGYTF. For the CDR3, the DNA is TGCAGCGTTGCTGGACAGGGGGATGGCTACACCTTC.

The chain is built from TRBV7-9 and TRBJ2-1; 13 bases align to TRBD2. This CDR3 contains 15 residues. Trimming cost V 5 bases and J 6 bases; bases outside gene matches: 4. Germline V lookup: CDR1 SEHNR, CDR2 FQNEAQ (reference sequence). The CDR3: CASSPGTSGANEQFF. In DNA, the CDR3 is TGTGCCAGCAGCCCCGGGACTAGCGGGGCCAATGAGCAGTTCTTC.

CDR3 nucleotides: TGTGCCAGCAGCCCCCGACTAGCGGGGGGATTCCGGGCAGATACGCAGTATTTT. It specifies CASSPRLAGGFRADTQYF. The rearrangement joins TRBV4-2 to TRBJ2-3; the match to TRBD2 covers 13 bases. V shed 4 bases, J shed 4 bases, and the junction held 11 bases outside the gene matches. Per the germline V gene, CDR1 is LGHNA and CDR2 is YNFKEQ. The CDR3 length is 18 residues.

The chain couples TRBV18 to TRBJ1-3; D ambiguous. The CDR3 spans 17 residues. Trimming left V 4 bases short and J 8 bases short, with 24 bases between. Germline V gives CDR1 KGHSH, CDR2 LQKENI. This CDR3 is CASSLLTAKVTRDTIYF. CDR3 in DNA: TGTGCCAGCTCACTCCTTACAGCCAAAGTAACCCGCGACACCATATATTTT.

This chain joins TRBV7-6 and TRBJ2-1; the match to TRBD1 covers 8 bases. V lost 5 bases to trimming and J lost 2 bases; unmatched junction nucleotides: 5. The CDR3 consists of 15 residues. Looked up from germline, CDR1 is SGHVS and CDR2 is FNYEAQ. The CDR3 DNA is TGTGCCAGCAGCGCAGCAGGGGGCGCCTACAATGAGCAGTTCTTC. This encodes CASSAAGGAYNEQFF.

The chain combines TRBV9 with TRBJ1-1; 7 bases fit TRBD1. The V and J ends lost 6 bases and 5 bases, in that order; junction bases with no gene match: 13. CDR1 and CDR2 from the germline V gene are SGDLS and YYNGEE. This CDR3 has 15 amino acids. CDR3: CASTASGTEGTEAFF. For the CDR3, the DNA is TGTGCCAGCACCGCTTCCGGGACAGAGGGGACTGAAGCTTTCTTT.

The CDR3 nucleotides read TGTGCCAGCAGCCCCGGAGACTATTTTTTCAATGAGCAGTTCTTC. Protein: CASSPGDYFFNEQFF. The chain links TRBV9 to TRBJ2-1, with D perhaps matching TRBD2 (5 bases). The CDR3 totals 15 residues. Trimming removed 4 bases at V and 6 bases at J, with 17 bases between. Germline V gene lookup returns CDR1 SGDLS and CDR2 YYNGEE.

The rearrangement links TRBV30 to TRBJ2-4; 10 bases are shared with TRBD2. The CDR3 spans 19 residues. V was clipped by 0 bases and J by 0 bases; unmatched bases: 11. Germline-derived CDR1 and CDR2 are GTSNPN and SVGIG (reference sequence). CDR3 sequence reads: CAWSVYRTSGDLAKNIQYF. The CDR3 DNA is TGTGCCTGGAGTGTATATAGGACTAGCGGTGATCTAGCCAAAAACATTCAGTACTTC.

The chain has TRBV4-1 and TRBJ2-2; TRBD2 aligns across 12 bases. CDR1 MGHRA and CDR2 YSYEKL come from the germline V gene. This CDR3 is built from 21 residues. V gave up 1 base and J gave up 0 bases; unmatched junction bases: 12. The CDR3 sequence is CASSQVGSGLAGYTNTGELFF. In nucleotides, the CDR3 is TGCGCCAGCAGCCAAGTTGGGAGTGGACTAGCGGGGTATACGAACACCGGGGAGCTGTTTTTT.